This note documents a single TCR beta chain sequence. Sequencing used immunoSEQ multiplex PCR; TCRdb keeps in-frame clones, though not all of them. The data show some 70,000 clones, over 65% seen once. The data belong to a study of control samples from healthy donors and cancer patients. The CDR3 contains 14 residues. Germline values: CDR1 SGHNT, CDR2 YYREEE (reference sequence). The J segment lost 3 bases and the V segment lost 4 bases, leaving 3 bases of the junction unmatched. The clonotype comes from a woman in her fifties or sixties with lung cancer. What was sequenced was PBMCs. The V gene is TRBV5-4, the J gene TRBJ1-4; 7 nucleotides align to TRBD1. The CDR3 sequence: CASSPGGPNEKLFF. The CDR3 DNA reads as TGTGCCAGCAGCCCAGGGGGTCCTAATGAAAAACTGTTTTTT.